The 3 T cell receptor beta chains below come from one sample, sequenced in a study of CD39 and CD103 CD8 tumor-infiltrating T cells (dated 2018 in TCRdb). To prepare the library, the immunoSEQ multiplex PCR assay was applied. TCRdb mirrors the immuneACCESS table, restricted to in-frame sequences. Some clones are absent from its copies; in checked studies, under half trace to an unresolved V gene, and the reason for the others is unknown. The sample contains roughly 15,000 clones, 80% to 95% of them found a single time. 4.3% of the sample is in the top ten clones. Specimen: CD8+ T cells sorted from blood. Per the publication, the cell subset or site label means: total memory CD8 T cells (CD45RA-CCR7+/-) from blood or uninvolved lymph node. These receptors were obtained from a human donor with head and neck squamous cell carcinoma.

In its sample, this clone was seen a few times. The rearrangement links TRBV27 to TRBJ1-1; D is unresolved. Trimming shortened V by 4 bases and J by 1 base, and 13 bases separated the two germline ends. From germline, CDR1 is MNHEY and CDR2 SMNVEV (reference sequence). CDR3 length equals 15 residues. CDR3 in DNA: TGTGCCAGCAGTTCAAGCCCCGGGAGGAACACTGAAGCTTTCTTT. Encoded protein: CASSSSPGRNTEAFF.

The rearrangement joins TRBV30 to TRBJ2-7; D not certain. V shed 0 bases and J shed 2 bases, with 11 bases lying between them. There are 14 residues in the CDR3. Germline values: CDR1 GTSNPN, CDR2 SVGIG (reference sequence). CDR3 DNA: TGTGCCTGGAGTGTAGGCCCCTACGCCTACGAGCAGTACTTC. Translating gives CAWSVGPYAYEQYF.

The rearrangement links TRBV13 to TRBJ2-2; D is possibly TRBD1 (6 bases). The length of the CDR3 is 18 residues. V lost 1 base, J lost 0 bases, and 15 bases lay in between. Germline V gene lookup returns CDR1 PRHDT and CDR2 FYEKMQ (reference sequence). The CDR3 nucleotides read TGTGCCAGCAGCTTAGTCTATGCCGGGACATCGAACACCGGGGAGCTGTTTTTT. Its translation: CASSLVYAGTSNTGELFF.